The 29 T cell receptor beta chains listed next were all sequenced from one sample in a study of OX40 agonist ivuxolimab in advanced cancers. Libraries were prepared through the immunoSEQ multiplex PCR assay. TCRdb limited this immuneACCESS table to in-frame rearrangements with V and J called. A share of clones is missing; checked studies link under half to unresolved V genes, and the rest is unexplained. A total of under 100,000 clones appear in this sample, 84% of them only once. The ten largest clones take up roughly 0.5% of the sample. Sequenced material: CD4+ or CD8+ T cells sorted from blood, taken in a trial of the OX40 agonist ivuxolimab. These receptors originate from an adult with an advanced solid tumor such as melanoma, head and neck, liver or kidney cancer.

This chain uses TRBV2 with TRBJ2-3; D gene uncertain. The V gene's germline CDR1 is SNHLY and CDR2 FYNNEI. The CDR3 is 15 amino acids. Deletions cut 3 bases from V and 0 bases from J, with 10 bases between. The CDR3 DNA sequence: TGTGCCAGCAGTGAGACAACCCTAAGCACAGATACGCAGTATTTT. Amino acids: CASSETTLSTDTQYF.

The V call is TRBV21-1, the J call TRBJ2-1; TRBD1, as called in the table, went unchecked against the DNA. TRBV21-1 is termed a pseudogene. The CDR3 is 11 residues long. The CDR3 nucleotides are TGTGCCGGACAGGGGGCCGATGAGCAGTTCTTC. It encodes CAGQGADEQFF.

This clone occurred once. V gene TRBV5-8 combines with J gene TRBJ1-2; D is unclear. V was cut by 4 bases and J by 0 bases, with 7 bases left in between. The germline V gene encodes CDR1 SGHTS and CDR2 YDEGEE. The CDR3 spans 13 residues. The DNA for the CDR3 is TGTGCCAGCAGCCGGAACACTAACTATGGCTACACCTTC. Protein product: CASSRNTNYGYTF.

V and J are TRBV28 and TRBJ1-1; 9 bases fit TRBD1. The junction had 0 bases not matched to a gene; V was cut back by 3 bases and J by 10 bases. The CDR3 sequence is 11 residues long. Germline lookup yields CDR1 MDHEN and CDR2 SYDVKM. CDR3 amino acids: CASSLDRGAFF. The CDR3 region has the DNA TGTGCCAGCAGTTTGGACAGGGGAGCTTTCTTT.

The J gene is TRBJ1-6, the V gene TRBV5-6; D call uncertain. The CDR3 length is 16 residues. V shed 2 bases and J shed 3 bases, with 12 bases lying between them. Germline lookup yields CDR1 SGHDT and CDR2 YYEEEE. The CDR3 DNA follows: TGTGCCAGCAGCTTAGGCCAGCAGCTCTATAATTCACCCCTCCACTTT. This sequence encodes CASSLGQQLYNSPLHF.

This clone was detected once. The chain employs TRBV15 and TRBJ2-3; D is ambiguous. The CDR3 has 13 amino acids. Trimming cost V 7 bases and J 5 bases, with 13 bases left between them. Germline V gene sequence: CDR1 LNHNV, CDR2 YYDKDF (reference sequence). CDR3 residues: CATKTGRVDTQYF. The CDR3 DNA follows: TGTGCCACCAAGACTGGTCGGGTAGATACGCAGTATTTT.

The chain recombines TRBV2 with TRBJ2-3, with TRBD2 matching over 14 bases. The CDR3 length is 16 residues. Germline V gives CDR1 SNHLY, CDR2 FYNNEI. The J segment lost 5 bases and the V segment lost 5 bases, leaving 6 bases of the junction unmatched. CDR3: CASSSRLAGGGDTQYF. The CDR3 nucleotides read TGTGCCAGCAGTTCTCGACTAGCGGGAGGGGGAGATACGCAGTATTTT.

V is TRBV7-6 and J is TRBJ1-3; D remains ambiguous. Trimming removed 5 bases from V and 4 bases from J, with 18 bases in between. The CDR3 is made up of 16 amino acids. Germline CDR1 and CDR2: SGHVS and FNYEAQ. This CDR3 reads CASSPRIGSSGNTIYF. The CDR3 DNA is TGTGCCAGCAGCCCTCGGATCGGGAGTTCCGGAAACACCATATATTTT.

The chain recombines TRBV19 with TRBJ2-7, with D possibly being TRBD1 (6 bases). CDR1 and CDR2 (germline): LNHDA, SQIVND (reference sequence). The CDR3 contains 15 residues. V was trimmed by 2 bases and J by 3 bases, leaving 14 bases between them. The DNA for the CDR3 is TGTGCCAGTAGTATATATGGAGCCAGGGGCTACGAGCAGTACTTC. It codes for CASSIYGARGYEQYF. Supplemented by reference TRBV19 and TRBJ2-7, the full variable domain reads DGGITQSPKYLFRKEGQNVTLSCEQNLNHDAMYWYRQDPGQGLRLIYYSQIVNDFQKGDIAEGYSVSREKKESFPLTVTSAQKNPTAFYLCASSIYGARGYEQYFGPGTRLTVT.

This chain joins TRBV5-3 and TRBJ1-6; 8 nucleotides align to TRBD1. TRBV5-3 is an ORF, and what it does is uncertain. Germline trimming cut 4 bases from V and 6 bases from J; bases unmatched to any gene: 6. CDR3 size: 15 residues. CDR3 in DNA: TGTGCCAGAAGCGTCGGACAGGGAAGTAATTCACCCCTCCACTTT. Residues: CARSVGQGSNSPLHF.

The J gene is TRBJ1-4, the V gene TRBV5-6; D might be TRBD1 (5 bases). The CDR3 runs to 17 residues. Per germline, CDR1 SGHDT and CDR2 YYEEEE. Trimming pared 4 bases from V and 7 bases from J, leaving 23 bases between. CDR3 loop: CASSLRDRRALGEKLFF. CDR3 coding DNA: TGTGCCAGCAGCCTCCGGGACCGTAGGGCGCTCGGTGAAAAACTGTTTTTT.

This chain links TRBV2 with TRBJ2-1, with a weak D call TRBD2 (7 bases). CDR3 length equals 14 residues. Trimming took 6 bases from V and 5 from J, leaving 14 bases between them. Looked up from germline, CDR1 is SNHLY and CDR2 is FYNNEI. The CDR3 sequence is CASRRGGSDNEQFF. Written as DNA, the CDR3 is TGTGCCAGCAGGAGGGGGGGGTCGGACAATGAGCAGTTCTTC.

This chain connects TRBV5-8 to TRBJ1-3; weak D call: TRBD1 (6 bases). Trimming cost V 4 bases and J 0 bases, with 11 bases left between them. The germline CDR1 and CDR2 sequences are SGHTS and YDEGEE. The CDR3 contains 15 residues. The CDR3, as DNA: TGTGCCAGCAGCGGGGGGCCAATCTCTGGAAACACCATATATTTT. Translated: CASSGGPISGNTIYF.

With respect to this clone: The junction departs from germline at one end; a sequencing error may be responsible. The chain links TRBV30 to TRBJ2-7, with D possibly being TRBD1 (5 bases). The germline V gene encodes CDR1 GTSNPN and CDR2 SVGIG (reference sequence). This CDR3 region has 11 residues. CDR3 sequence reads: CACTDWQGPHF. The CDR3 DNA reads TGTGCCTGCACCGATTGGCAGGGCCCGCACTTC.

This sequence joins TRBV28 and TRBJ2-7; 8 bases align to TRBD2. Germline CDR1 is MDHEN and CDR2 is SYDVKM. Germline trimming cut 7 bases from V and 0 bases from J; bases unmatched to any gene: 8. The CDR3 is 15 residues long. CDR3 in amino acids: CASIARGGASYEQYF. CDR3 DNA sequence: TGTGCCAGCATTGCCCGGGGGGGGGCCTCCTACGAGCAGTACTTC.

V is TRBV7-3 and J is TRBJ2-3; the D gene is possibly TRBD1 (7 bases). Germline V gene data show CDR1 as SGHTA and CDR2 as FQGTGA. CDR3 length: 14 amino acids. Trimming cost V 5 bases and J 2 bases, with 11 bases left between them. Here the CDR3 reads CASSQGEVTDTQYF. In DNA form, the CDR3 reads TGTGCCAGCAGCCAGGGGGAGGTCACAGATACGCAGTATTTT. The entire variable domain, with the rest obtained from reference TRBV7-3 and TRBJ2-3, is as follows: GAGVSQTPSNKVTEKGKYVELRCDPISGHTALYWYRQSLGQGPEFLIYFQGTGAADDSGLPNDRFFAVRPEGSVSTLKIQRTERGDSAVYLCASSQGEVTDTQYFGPGTRLTVL.

The rearrangement joins TRBV28 to TRBJ1-2, with 10 positions matching TRBD1. This CDR3 spans 15 amino acids. Germline V gene lookup returns CDR1 MDHEN and CDR2 SYDVKM. The trim removed 4 bases at V and 2 bases at J, leaving 4 bases unmatched. The DNA for the CDR3 is TGTGCCAGCAGTTCTCCGGGACAGGGGAACTATGGCTACACCTTC. Its translation: CASSSPGQGNYGYTF.

The rearrangement joins TRBV6-6 to TRBJ1-4; D unclear. V lost 8 bases, J lost 8 bases, and 9 bases lay in between. The CDR3 is 11 residues long. Germline CDR1 and CDR2: MNHNY and SVGAGI (reference sequence). The CDR3 DNA sequence: TGTGCCAGCGGGAAAAAGGAAAAACTGTTTTTT. Translated, it gives CASGKKEKLFF.

The chain recombines TRBV9 with TRBJ2-7, with D unresolved. There are 15 residues in the CDR3. Germline V gene data show CDR1 as SGDLS and CDR2 as YYNGEE. V dropped 4 bases and J dropped 7 bases, with 21 bases sitting between them. CDR3 sequence (DNA): TGTGCCAGCAGCCCCTTCGCATTGGCGAGAGGTGAGCAGTACTTC. This codes for CASSPFALARGEQYF.

V gene TRBV7-2 combines with J gene TRBJ2-7; 10 positions match TRBD2. The CDR3 has 12 residues. J gave up 6 bases and V 5 bases, and 1 base lay outside the gene matches. Germline V lookup: CDR1 SGHTA, CDR2 FQGNSA. The CDR3 nucleotides are TGTGCCAGCAGCCCTAGCGGGGGCGAGCAGTACTTC. Translation gives CASSPSGGEQYF. The full variable domain, in which reference TRBV7-2 and TRBJ2-7 provide the parts outside the CDR3, is GAGVSQSPSNKVTEKGKDVELRCDPISGHTALYWYRQSLGQGLEFLIYFQGNSAPDKSGLPSDRFSAERTGGSVSTLTIQRTQQEDSAVYLCASSPSGGEQYFGPGTRLTVT.

CDR3 loop: CASTLDGTGSGEQFF. The CDR3 nucleotides read TGTGCCAGCACCCTCGATGGGACAGGATCTGGTGAGCAGTTCTTC. The chain has TRBV11-1 and TRBJ2-1; 8 bases are a match to TRBD1. The CDR3 runs to 15 residues. Germline trimming cut 7 bases from V and 9 bases from J; bases unmatched to any gene: 14. CDR1 is SGHAT and CDR2 is FQDESV in the germline V gene (reference sequence).

This clone was recorded only once. V usage is TRBV9 and J usage is TRBJ2-1; 8 bases align to TRBD2. CDR1 and CDR2 from the germline V gene are SGDLS and YYNGEE. Germline trimming cut 0 bases from V and 3 bases from J; bases unmatched to any gene: 2. CDR3 length equals 15 residues. For the CDR3, the DNA is TGTGCCAGCAGCGTAGCTACTAGCGGCTACAATGAGCAGTTCTTC. Its translation: CASSVATSGYNEQFF.

V is TRBV19 and J is TRBJ2-1; possible D gene TRBD1, 5 bases. The CDR3 length is 15 residues. Per the germline V gene, CDR1 is LNHDA and CDR2 is SQIVND (reference sequence). Trimming left V 2 bases short and J 13 bases short, with 21 bases between. CDR3 DNA: TGTGCCAGTAGTATAACTCCCTCGCAGGGCATGAAACAGTTCTTC. It is translated as CASSITPSQGMKQFF. Filled out from reference TRBV19 and TRBJ2-1, the complete variable domain reads DGGITQSPKYLFRKEGQNVTLSCEQNLNHDAMYWYRQDPGQGLRLIYYSQIVNDFQKGDIAEGYSVSREKKESFPLTVTSAQKNPTAFYLCASSITPSQGMKQFFGPGTRLTVL.

J is TRBJ2-7 and V is TRBV13; D gene ambiguous. This CDR3 region has 15 residues. V was cut by 5 bases and J by 6 bases, with 20 bases left in between. CDR1 and CDR2 (germline): PRHDT, FYEKMQ (reference sequence). CDR3 in DNA: TGTGCCAGCAGCCCAACCGGAGCTCTGTTCTCCGAGCAGTACTTC. It codes for CASSPTGALFSEQYF.

The rearrangement uses TRBV5-5 and TRBJ2-3; D unresolved. The CDR3 totals 13 residues. V gave up 7 bases and J gave up 2 bases, with 11 bases separating them. Per the germline V gene, CDR1 is SGHKS and CDR2 is YYEKEE (reference sequence). Here the CDR3 DNA reads TGTGCCAGCTCCCTATCCGCCACAGATACGCAGTATTTT. This sequence encodes CASSLSATDTQYF.

The chain recombines TRBV27 with TRBJ2-1, with 7 bases that match TRBD2. Germline assignment: CDR1 MNHEY and CDR2 SMNVEV (reference sequence). J was trimmed by 0 bases and V by 6 bases; bases with no gene match: 20. CDR3 size: 20 residues. This CDR3 is CASSASPREHRHISYNEQFF. CDR3 bases: TGTGCCAGCAGCGCATCCCCGCGGGAGCATCGTCATATCTCCTACAATGAGCAGTTCTTC.

The V and J genes are TRBV6-5 and TRBJ2-7; 7 bases match TRBD1. Germline V gene sequence: CDR1 MNHEY, CDR2 SVGAGI. Losses at the gene ends were 2 bases for V and 3 bases for J; bases not matched to a gene: 4. The CDR3 consists of 14 residues. CDR3 bases: TGTGCCAGCAGTTACAGGGGGCACAACTACGAGCAGTACTTC. As protein: CASSYRGHNYEQYF.

The V gene is TRBV5-6, the J gene TRBJ2-2; 7 nucleotides agree with TRBD1. This CDR3 is built from 16 residues. CDR1 SGHDT and CDR2 YYEEEE come from the germline V gene. The V segment lost 4 bases and the J segment 4 bases; nucleotides outside the gene matches: 10. Here the CDR3 DNA reads TGTGCCAGCAGCGTGTGGGGCAGGGGGAGCACCGGGGAGCTGTTTTTT. It yields the protein CASSVWGRGSTGELFF.

This clone was picked up one time. The J gene is TRBJ1-2, the V gene TRBV28; D ambiguous. Trimming stripped 6 bases from V and 1 base from J, with 9 bases between. Germline V gene data show CDR1 as MDHEN and CDR2 as SYDVKM. This CDR3 has 13 amino acids. The CDR3 DNA is TGTGCCAGCAGCTGGTCGGTTAACTATGGCTACACCTTC. It specifies CASSWSVNYGYTF.